The present entry profiles one TCR beta chain with its context. CDR3 length: 16 amino acids. V lost 5 bases and J lost 3, with 16 bases in between. CDR1 and CDR2 from the germline V gene are SEHNR and FQNEAQ (reference sequence). The data belong to a study of spatial heterogeneity in lung cancer. Turning to the study itself: An average of more than ten raw reads was observed per unique TCR and UMI combination.

The time point: sample taken at primary tumor resection. TCRdb called the 5' RACE reads again in MiXCR, with one record for every CDR3 protein. Found here are 35,000 to 55,000 distinct CDR3 sequences, nearly 7% of them singletons; the top ten hold 43%. This receptor was taken from a female donor with early-stage non-small cell lung cancer. This chain connects TRBV7-9 to TRBJ1-4; D is possibly TRBD1 (6 bases). The sequenced sample was PBMCs, obtained at surgery. The CDR3 nucleotides are TGTGCCAGCAGCGAGAGCCAACGGACAGCTAATGAAAAACTGTTTTTT. This encodes CASSESQRTANEKLFF. Combining the CDR3 with reference TRBV7-9 and TRBJ1-4 gives the whole variable domain DTGVSQNPRHKITKRGQNVTFRCDPISEHNRLYWYRQTLGQGPEFLTYFQNEAQLEKSRLLSDRFSAERPKGSFSTLEIQRTEQGDSAMYLCASSESQRTANEKLFFGSGTQLSVL.